These 22 T cell receptor beta chains were sequenced from one sample in a study of CD8+CD57+ T cells in acquired aplastic anemia. The sequenced patients had an expansion of CD8+CD57+ cells seen by flow cytometry. Both TCR beta VDJ combination and CDR3 sequence profiling were carried out. Genomic DNA was the template for this profiling. TCRdb independently ran MiXCR on the reads; one entry per CDR3 protein. The data contain under 200,000 distinct CDR3 sequences, roughly 48% of them singletons. Sequenced input: sorted CD4+, CD8+, or CD8+CD57+ T cells (not recorded which) from PBMCs. The receptors stem from a human donor with aplastic anemia.

The sample holds a few counts of this clonotype. The V gene is TRBV5-1, the J gene TRBJ2-7, with 14 bases lining up with TRBD2. V was clipped by 3 bases and J by 6 bases; unmatched bases: 8. The germline CDR1 and CDR2 sequences are SGHRS and YFSETQ. The CDR3 extends over 16 amino acids. The CDR3 is CASSSPGTSGGGEQYF. In nucleotides, the CDR3 is TGCGCCAGCAGCTCCCCCGGGACTAGCGGGGGCGGCGAGCAGTACTTC.

J is TRBJ1-2 and V is TRBV5-5; 9 bases line up with TRBD1. The CDR3 extends over 16 amino acids. Trimming cost V 0 bases and J 1 base; bases outside gene matches: 4. Germline loops: CDR1 SGHKS, CDR2 YYEKEE (reference sequence). The CDR3 sequence is CASSLVGTGINYGYTF. The CDR3 region has the DNA TGTGCCAGCAGCTTGGTTGGGACAGGGATTAACTATGGCTACACCTTC.

This clonotype occurred once. A much larger clone differs by one base, so this may be a read error. The chain combines TRBV6-2 or TRBV6-3 with TRBJ1-5; D is unresolved. With 2 bases removed from V and 11 bases from J, the gap between germline ends came to 16 bases. CDR3 length: 14 residues. Germline CDR1 and CDR2: MNHEY and SVGEGT. CDR3 sequence (DNA): TGTGCCAGCAGTTACGTGGTCAGCGGAACAGCCCAGCATTTT. Amino acid sequence: CASSYVVSGTAQHF.

Many counts were recorded for this clonotype. The chain combines TRBV4-1 with TRBJ1-1; D might be TRBD1 (6 bases). From germline, CDR1 is MGHRA and CDR2 YSYEKL. Trimming shortened V by 3 bases and J by 7 bases, and 18 bases separated the two germline ends. CDR3 size: 15 residues. Here the CDR3 reads CASSHLPVGAGEAFF. In DNA form, the CDR3 reads TGCGCCAGCAGCCATCTTCCGGTGGGGGCGGGTGAAGCTTTCTTT.

V usage is TRBV9 and J usage is TRBJ2-5; D call uncertain. Trimming removed 0 bases at V and 1 base at J, with 4 bases between. The CDR3 is made up of 13 amino acids. CDR1 SGDLS and CDR2 YYNGEE come from the germline V gene. The CDR3 loop is CASSVGIQETQYF. In DNA form, the CDR3 reads TGTGCCAGCAGCGTAGGCATCCAAGAGACCCAGTACTTC. The whole variable domain, remainder taken from reference TRBV9 and TRBJ2-5, is DSGVTQTPKHLITATGQRVTLRCSPRSGDLSVYWYQQSLDQGLQFLIQYYNGEERAKGNILERFSAQQFPDLHSELNLSSLELGDSALYFCASSVGIQETQYFGPGTRLLVL.

This clonotype was seen repeatedly, ten times or more. The chain couples TRBV7-2 to TRBJ2-3, with no clear D. The length of the CDR3 is 12 residues. The V end lost 5 bases, the J end lost 9 bases, and 12 bases lay between the germline ends. Germline CDR1 is SGHTA and CDR2 is FQGNSA. CDR3 in amino acids: CASSPKLVTQYF. CDR3 coding DNA: TGTGCCAGCAGCCCGAAACTGGTAACGCAGTATTTT.

The chain uses TRBV7-3 and TRBJ2-3; 8 bases match TRBD1. The CDR3 runs 15 residues. Per the germline V gene, CDR1 is SGHTA and CDR2 is FQGTGA. Trimming cost V 3 bases and J 8 bases; bases outside gene matches: 10. In nucleotides, the CDR3 is TGTGCCAGCAGCTTGGGACCCAGAACAGGGGGTACGCAGTATTTT. This encodes CASSLGPRTGGTQYF.

This CDR3 is CASRRGQGYYEQYF. The DNA of the CDR3 is TGTGCCAGCAGGAGGGGACAGGGTTACTACGAGCAGTACTTC. The J gene is TRBJ2-7, the V gene TRBV2; 9 bases align to TRBD1. CDR3 size: 14 residues. The junction had 6 bases not matched to a gene; V was cut back by 6 bases and J by 3 bases. The germline CDR1 and CDR2 sequences are SNHLY and FYNNEI.

The V call is TRBV7-9, the J call TRBJ2-1; D is unclear. V was shortened by 3 bases and J by 6 bases, with 9 bases between the two germline ends. The CDR3 spans 13 residues. Germline lookup yields CDR1 SEHNR and CDR2 FQNEAQ (reference sequence). CDR3 DNA: TGTGCCAGCAGCTTTCAACTACCCAATGAGCAGTTCTTC. It specifies CASSFQLPNEQFF.

This clonotype came up many times. This chain joins TRBV9 and TRBJ2-7; the match to TRBD2 covers 10 bases. This CDR3 region has 15 residues. The ends lost 3 bases at V and 6 bases at J; junction bases unmatched: 9. Looked up from germline, CDR1 is SGDLS and CDR2 is YYNGEE. The CDR3 loop reads CASSGFSGRSGEQYF. Written as DNA, the CDR3 is TGTGCCAGCAGCGGATTTAGCGGGAGGAGTGGCGAGCAGTACTTC.

V and J are TRBV7-2 and TRBJ1-1; TRBD1 matches 7 bases. Unmatched junction bases numbered 9, after V lost 3 bases and J lost 11 bases. CDR1 and CDR2 from the germline V gene are SGHTA and FQGNSA. The CDR3 contains 13 residues. The CDR3 sequence is CASSFPGGGEAFF. CDR3 nucleotide sequence: TGTGCCAGCAGCTTCCCGGGAGGGGGCGAGGCTTTCTTT.

The chain employs TRBV5-6 and TRBJ2-1; D remains unclear. V dropped 6 bases and J dropped 2 bases, with 12 bases sitting between them. From germline, CDR1 is SGHDT and CDR2 YYEEEE. The CDR3 runs to 14 residues. CDR3 DNA: TGTGCCAGCATCACTGGTGGAGCCTACAATGAGCAGTTCTTC. It yields the protein CASITGGAYNEQFF.

This clonotype was counted a single time. V and J are TRBV24-1 and TRBJ1-1; a weak D match, TRBD1 (6 bases). V lost 0 bases and J lost 1, with 8 bases in between. Germline V gene data show CDR1 as KGHDR and CDR2 as SFDVKD. CDR3 length: 15 amino acids. The CDR3 DNA follows: TGTGCCACCAGTGATTTGAAACAGGGGAACACTGAAGCTTTCTTT. As protein: CATSDLKQGNTEAFF.

This clonotype was counted ten times or more. This chain links TRBV29-1 with TRBJ2-5; 11 bases are shared with TRBD1. The CDR3 is 12 amino acids. J gave up 4 bases and V 7 bases, and 2 bases lay outside the gene matches. Germline loops: CDR1 SQVTM, CDR2 ANQGSEA. CDR3 sequence: CSAGTGGETQYF. For the CDR3, the DNA is TGCAGCGCCGGGACAGGGGGAGAGACCCAGTACTTC.

This chain uses TRBV7-2 with TRBJ2-7; D is ambiguous. Trimming took off 5 bases at V and 5 bases at J, with 7 bases between the two ends. The V gene's germline CDR1 is SGHTA and CDR2 FQGNSA. This CDR3 spans 11 amino acids. In nucleotides, the CDR3 is TGTGCCAGCAGCCTCCAGAACGAGCAGTACTTC. Translated, it gives CASSLQNEQYF. Variable domain in full (rest from reference TRBV7-2 and TRBJ2-7): GAGVSQSPSNKVTEKGKDVELRCDPISGHTALYWYRQSLGQGLEFLIYFQGNSAPDKSGLPSDRFSAERTGGSVSTLTIQRTQQEDSAVYLCASSLQNEQYFGPGTRLTVT.

Comment on this clonotype: The conserved phenylalanine or tryptophan normally closing the CDR3 is absent here, so this likely arose from a read error. The chain recombines TRBV7-2 with TRBJ2-7; the D is unclear. The CDR3 is 12 amino acids. Germline loops: CDR1 SGHTA, CDR2 FQGNSA. The CDR3 loop reads CASSFSSHEQYL. The DNA of the CDR3 is TGTGCCAGCAGCTTTAGCTCCCACGAGCAGTACCTC.

On this clonotype: Germline and junction disagree at one end, which may indicate a read error. This rearrangement joins TRBV6-5 to TRBJ1-3; tentatively, D is TRBD1 (5 bases). This CDR3 has 16 residues. Germline lookup yields CDR1 MNHEY and CDR2 SVGAGI. DNA for the CDR3: TGTGCCAGCAGTTACTCGTCGAGAGGGGCTGGAAACACCATACATTTT. Translated: CASSYSSRGAGNTIHF.

This clonotype was found many times. The chain combines TRBV19 with TRBJ2-3; 12 bases agree with TRBD2. Germline V gene data show CDR1 as LNHDA and CDR2 as SQIVND (reference sequence). The ends lost 5 bases at V and 4 bases at J; junction bases unmatched: 4. CDR3 length: 15 amino acids. CDR3 amino acids: CASSVLAGGPDTQYF. As DNA, the CDR3 is TGTGCCAGTAGTGTACTAGCGGGAGGACCAGATACGCAGTATTTT.

This clonotype was observed at least ten times. Written as DNA, the CDR3 is TGCGCCAGCAGCCAAGAGGGACTAGACTACGAGCAGTACTTC. Translated: CASSQEGLDYEQYF. This chain uses TRBV4-1 with TRBJ2-7, with 8 bases identical to TRBD2. V lost 0 bases and J lost 3; bases outside the gene matches: 1. CDR3 length: 14 residues. Germline assignment: CDR1 MGHRA and CDR2 YSYEKL.

There are many counts of this clonotype. The chain links TRBV7-2 to TRBJ1-1; a weak D match, TRBD1 (6 bases). V lost 7 bases, J lost 4 bases, and 13 bases lay in between. This CDR3 is built from 13 residues. The germline V gene encodes CDR1 SGHTA and CDR2 FQGNSA. CDR3: CASKWGAGTEAFF. CDR3 in DNA: TGTGCCAGCAAGTGGGGGGCTGGCACTGAAGCTTTCTTT.

The CDR3 here is CASSYRGFDNEQFF. CDR3 in DNA: TGTGCCAGTAGCTACAGGGGGTTCGACAATGAGCAGTTCTTC. The J gene is TRBJ2-1, the V gene TRBV19, with 8 bases aligning to TRBD1. The length of the CDR3 is 14 residues. Germline CDR1 LNHDA, CDR2 SQIVND (reference sequence). The J segment lost 5 bases and the V segment lost 6 bases, leaving 6 bases of the junction unmatched.

The CDR3 nucleotides read TGTGCCAGTAGTACAGGGGTTGGTGAAGCTTTCTTT. Protein product: CASSTGVGEAFF. This chain connects TRBV19 to TRBJ1-1, with a possible D match to TRBD1 (6 bases). The CDR3 sequence is 12 residues long. The germline V gene has CDR1 LNHDA and CDR2 SQIVND (reference sequence). V lost 4 bases, J lost 7 bases, and 10 bases lay in between.